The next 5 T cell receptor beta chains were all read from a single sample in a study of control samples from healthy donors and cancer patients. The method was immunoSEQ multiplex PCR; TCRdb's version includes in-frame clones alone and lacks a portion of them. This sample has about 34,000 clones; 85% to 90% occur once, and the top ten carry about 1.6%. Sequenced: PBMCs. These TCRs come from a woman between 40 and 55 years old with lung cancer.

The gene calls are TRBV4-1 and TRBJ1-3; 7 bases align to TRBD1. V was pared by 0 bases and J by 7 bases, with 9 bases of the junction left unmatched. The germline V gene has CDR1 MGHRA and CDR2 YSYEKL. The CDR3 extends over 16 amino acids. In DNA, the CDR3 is TGCGCCAGCAGCCAAGATGTGGCAGGGGGAGGGAACACCATATATTTT. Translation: CASSQDVAGGGNTIYF.

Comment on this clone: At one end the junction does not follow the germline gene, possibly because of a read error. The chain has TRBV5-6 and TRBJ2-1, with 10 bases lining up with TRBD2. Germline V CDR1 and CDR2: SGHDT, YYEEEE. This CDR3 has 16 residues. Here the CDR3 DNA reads TGTGCCACCAGCGAGGGACTAGCGCATCTCTACAATGAGCAGTTCTTC. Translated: CATSEGLAHLYNEQFF.

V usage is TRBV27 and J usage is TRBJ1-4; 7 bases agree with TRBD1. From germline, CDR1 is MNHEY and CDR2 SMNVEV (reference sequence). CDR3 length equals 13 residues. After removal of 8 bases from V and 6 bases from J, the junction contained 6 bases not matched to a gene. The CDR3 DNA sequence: TGTGCCAGCGGGGGGCAGGGGGATGAAAAACTGTTTTTT. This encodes CASGGQGDEKLFF.

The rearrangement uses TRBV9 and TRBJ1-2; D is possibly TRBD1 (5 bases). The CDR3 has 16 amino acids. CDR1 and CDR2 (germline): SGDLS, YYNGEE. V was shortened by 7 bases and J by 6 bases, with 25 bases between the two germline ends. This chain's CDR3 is CASSSGGYGLNDGYTF. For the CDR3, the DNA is TGTGCCAGCTCATCTGGGGGGTATGGCCTCAATGATGGCTACACCTTC.

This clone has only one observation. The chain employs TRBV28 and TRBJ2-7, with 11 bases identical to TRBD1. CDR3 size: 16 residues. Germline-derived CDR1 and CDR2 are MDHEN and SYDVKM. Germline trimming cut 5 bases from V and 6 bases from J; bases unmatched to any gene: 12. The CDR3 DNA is TGTGCCAGCAGTAAACCCGGGACAGGGGGTCCGGGCGAGCAGTACTTC. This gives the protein CASSKPGTGGPGEQYF.